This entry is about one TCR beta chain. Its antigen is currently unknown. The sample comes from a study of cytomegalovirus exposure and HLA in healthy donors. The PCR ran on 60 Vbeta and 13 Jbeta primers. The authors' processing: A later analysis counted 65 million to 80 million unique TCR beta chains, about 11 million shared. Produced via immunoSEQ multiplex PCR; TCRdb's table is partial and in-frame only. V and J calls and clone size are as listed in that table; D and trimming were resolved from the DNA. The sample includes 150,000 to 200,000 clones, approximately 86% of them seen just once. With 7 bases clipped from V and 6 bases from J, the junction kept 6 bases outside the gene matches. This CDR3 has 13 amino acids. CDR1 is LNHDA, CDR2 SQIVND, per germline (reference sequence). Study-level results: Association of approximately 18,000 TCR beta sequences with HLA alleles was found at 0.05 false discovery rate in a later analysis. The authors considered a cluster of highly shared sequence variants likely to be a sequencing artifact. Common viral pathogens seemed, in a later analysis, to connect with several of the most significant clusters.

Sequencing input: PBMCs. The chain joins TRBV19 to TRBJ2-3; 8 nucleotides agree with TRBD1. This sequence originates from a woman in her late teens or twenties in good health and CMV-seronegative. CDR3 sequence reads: CASNDRGADTQYF. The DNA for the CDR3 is TGTGCCAGTAATGACAGGGGTGCGGATACGCAGTATTTT. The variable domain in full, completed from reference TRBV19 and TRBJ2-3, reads DGGITQSPKYLFRKEGQNVTLSCEQNLNHDAMYWYRQDPGQGLRLIYYSQIVNDFQKGDIAEGYSVSREKKESFPLTVTSAQKNPTAFYLCASNDRGADTQYFGPGTRLTVL.